The 31 T cell receptor beta chains below come from one sample, sequenced in a study of T cells after yellow fever vaccination. TCRdb itself ran the 5' RACE reads through MiXCR, one entry per CDR3 protein. This table holds a few hundred thousand distinct CDR3 sequences, approximately 3.6% found once. The sequenced sample was PBMCs, obtained 15 days after the yellow fever booster vaccination. The receptors here all came from a man between 18 and 35 years old who received the YFV17D yellow fever vaccine.

There are many counts of this clonotype. J is TRBJ2-5 and V is TRBV13; the D gene is possibly TRBD2 (5 bases). The CDR3 has 15 amino acids. With 1 base removed from V and 1 base from J, the gap between germline ends came to 10 bases. Germline assignment: CDR1 PRHDT and CDR2 FYEKMQ (reference sequence). Here the CDR3 DNA reads TGTGCCAGCAGCTTAGAGCGGCGGGCCCAAGAGACCCAGTACTTC. This gives the protein CASSLERRAQETQYF. Full variable domain (rest looked up from reference TRBV13 and TRBJ2-5): AAGVIQSPRHLIKEKRETATLKCYPIPRHDTVYWYQQGPGQDPQFLISFYEKMQSDKGSIPDRFSAQQFSDYHSELNMSSLELGDSALYFCASSLERRAQETQYFGPGTRLLVL.

This clonotype came up many times. The V gene is TRBV7-9, the J gene TRBJ2-2; D remains ambiguous. The CDR3 is 14 residues long. From germline, CDR1 is SEHNR and CDR2 FQNEAQ (reference sequence). The V gene lost 5 bases and the J gene lost 6 bases, with 13 bases spanning the gap. The CDR3 nucleotides are TGTGCCAGCAGCCCCTCGGCTTTGTCCGGGGAGCTGTTTTTT. It is translated as CASSPSALSGELFF. The whole variable domain, remainder taken from reference TRBV7-9 and TRBJ2-2, is DTGVSQNPRHKITKRGQNVTFRCDPISEHNRLYWYRQTLGQGPEFLTYFQNEAQLEKSRLLSDRFSAERPKGSFSTLEIQRTEQGDSAMYLCASSPSALSGELFFGEGSRLTVL.

This clonotype was detected ten times or more. This chain joins TRBV7-9 and TRBJ2-3; unclear D gene. The CDR3 consists of 14 residues. CDR1 is SEHNR and CDR2 is FQNEAQ in the germline V gene (reference sequence). The V and J ends lost 2 bases and 5 bases respectively, with 11 bases between them. The CDR3 sequence is CASSLSPGLDTQYF. For the CDR3, the DNA is TGTGCCAGCAGCTTATCCCCCGGGCTAGATACGCAGTATTTT. Variable domain in full (rest from reference TRBV7-9 and TRBJ2-3): DTGVSQNPRHKITKRGQNVTFRCDPISEHNRLYWYRQTLGQGPEFLTYFQNEAQLEKSRLLSDRFSAERPKGSFSTLEIQRTEQGDSAMYLCASSLSPGLDTQYFGPGTRLTVL.

Ten or more counts support this clonotype. This chain uses TRBV7-2 with TRBJ2-5, with D possibly being TRBD2 (5 bases). Per germline, CDR1 SGHTA and CDR2 FQGNSA. The CDR3 is 14 residues long. Trimming removed 1 base from V and 3 bases from J, with 9 bases in between. The CDR3 DNA is TGTGCCAGCAGCTTAGTAACGGGAAAAGAGACCCAGTACTTC. Translated, it gives CASSLVTGKETQYF. The full variable domain, rest sourced from reference TRBV7-2 and TRBJ2-5, is GAGVSQSPSNKVTEKGKDVELRCDPISGHTALYWYRQSLGQGLEFLIYFQGNSAPDKSGLPSDRFSAERTGGSVSTLTIQRTQQEDSAVYLCASSLVTGKETQYFGPGTRLLVL.

This clonotype was recorded many times. The V gene is TRBV29-1, the J gene TRBJ2-7; D is unclear. The CDR3 is 15 residues long. Trimming left V 4 bases short and J 0 bases short, with 16 bases between. The germline V gene has CDR1 SQVTM and CDR2 ANQGSEA. The chain's CDR3 is CSVAGRGASSYEQYF. CDR3 sequence (DNA): TGCAGCGTTGCGGGTCGAGGAGCTAGCTCCTACGAGCAGTACTTC.

There are many counts of this clonotype. This rearrangement joins TRBV27 to TRBJ1-4; the D gene is possibly TRBD1 (5 bases). Trimming stripped 5 bases from V and 8 bases from J, with 12 bases between. Germline V gene data show CDR1 as MNHEY and CDR2 as SMNVEV (reference sequence). The CDR3 extends over 13 amino acids. The CDR3 protein is CASSLTDTEKLFF. The CDR3 nucleotides are TGTGCCAGCAGTCTGACAGATACGGAAAAACTGTTTTTT. Complete variable domain (other parts from reference TRBV27 and TRBJ1-4): EAQVTQNPRYLITVTGKKLTVTCSQNMNHEYMSWYRQDPGLGLRQIYYSMNVEVTDKGDVPEGYKVSRKEKRNFPLILESPSPNQTSLYFCASSLTDTEKLFFGSGTQLSVL.

This clonotype has at least ten counts. The chain carries TRBV20-1 and TRBJ2-7; D gene unclear. The germline V gene has CDR1 DFQATT and CDR2 SNEGSKA (reference sequence). The germline V and J ends were trimmed by 6 bases and 8 bases, with 20 bases remaining between them. The CDR3 is made up of 13 amino acids. The CDR3 spells CSAGGMYFRQQYF. For the CDR3, the DNA is TGCAGTGCCGGCGGCATGTATTTCCGCCAGCAGTACTTC.

This clonotype was recorded at least ten times. The chain couples TRBV4-3 to TRBJ2-6, with TRBD2 identical over 8 bases. From germline, CDR1 is LGHNA and CDR2 YSLEER. J lost 0 bases, V lost 0 bases, and 7 bases had no gene match. The CDR3 extends over 19 amino acids. The CDR3 protein is CASSQDAGLGSSGANVLTF. DNA of the CDR3: TGCGCCAGCAGCCAAGATGCGGGACTAGGGAGCTCTGGGGCCAACGTCCTGACTTTC.

Only a few counts were recorded for this clonotype. The chain recombines TRBV27 with TRBJ1-1; TRBD1 is a possible D gene (5 bases). CDR3 length: 16 residues. V was cut by 5 bases and J by 6 bases, with 22 bases left in between. The germline V gene encodes CDR1 MNHEY and CDR2 SMNVEV (reference sequence). The CDR3 DNA reads TGTGCCAGCAGTCTACTCGCCGGGGGATGGTTTTCTGAAGCTTTCTTT. Protein sequence: CASSLLAGGWFSEAFF.

This clonotype was recorded at least ten times. DNA for the CDR3: TGTGCCAGTAGTCCCCCTGGGGACAGTTCTGAAGCTTTCTTT. It yields the protein CASSPPGDSSEAFF. The J gene is TRBJ1-1, the V gene TRBV19, with TRBD1 matching 7 bases. CDR1 is LNHDA and CDR2 is SQIVND in the germline V gene (reference sequence). Unmatched junction bases numbered 9, after V lost 5 bases and J lost 6 bases. The CDR3 length is 14 residues.

The sample holds many counts of this clonotype. This chain joins TRBV20-1 and TRBJ2-7; D perhaps matches TRBD1 (6 bases). Germline V gives CDR1 DFQATT, CDR2 SNEGSKA (reference sequence). The CDR3 contains 15 residues. V shed 5 bases and J shed 0 bases, with 17 bases lying between them. The CDR3 DNA sequence: TGCAGTGCTTACGACAGGTCCCAACTCTCCTACGAGCAGTACTTC. This gives the protein CSAYDRSQLSYEQYF.

There are many counts of this clonotype. The rearrangement uses TRBV10-3 and TRBJ2-7; the D gene is possibly TRBD2 (6 bases). The V end was cut by 6 bases, the J end by 6 bases, with 12 bases between. CDR3 size: 12 residues. CDR1 ENHRY and CDR2 SYGVKD come from the germline V gene. CDR3 region: CAISPEGGEQYV. As DNA, the CDR3 is TGTGCCATCAGCCCCGAGGGAGGCGAGCAGTACGTC.

This clonotype was counted ten times or more. This chain links TRBV5-1 with TRBJ2-5, with 9 bases lining up with TRBD1. Germline trimming cut 4 bases from V and 5 bases from J; bases unmatched to any gene: 12. The germline CDR1 and CDR2 sequences are SGHRS and YFSETQ. The CDR3 runs 16 residues. The CDR3 spells CASSVNRDRVLETQYF. The DNA of the CDR3 is TGCGCCAGCAGCGTAAACCGGGACAGGGTTTTGGAGACCCAGTACTTC.

This clonotype was observed at least ten times. The chain combines TRBV4-3 with TRBJ2-1, with 10 nucleotides matching TRBD1. The trim removed 0 bases at V and 8 bases at J, leaving 1 base unmatched. Germline V CDR1 and CDR2: LGHNA, YSLEER. The CDR3 extends over 14 amino acids. This CDR3 reads CASSQEGQGHEQFF. The CDR3 region has the DNA TGCGCCAGCAGCCAAGAGGGACAGGGGCATGAGCAGTTCTTC.

At least ten counts were recorded for this clonotype. This rearrangement joins TRBV5-6 to TRBJ1-3; D unclear. The germline V and J ends were trimmed by 3 bases and 0 bases, with 10 bases remaining between them. CDR3 length: 15 amino acids. The germline V gene encodes CDR1 SGHDT and CDR2 YYEEEE. CDR3 DNA: TGTGCCAGCAGCTCCCAGTTCTACTCTGGAAACACCATATATTTT. Its protein product is CASSSQFYSGNTIYF.

This clonotype was counted at least ten times. This chain links TRBV13 with TRBJ2-5; no reliable D call. Germline V CDR1 and CDR2: PRHDT, FYEKMQ (reference sequence). V lost 3 bases to trimming and J lost 1 base, with 6 bases between them. The CDR3 sequence is 13 residues long. The CDR3 reads CASSFGSQETQYF. CDR3 sequence (DNA): TGTGCCAGCAGCTTTGGCAGCCAAGAGACCCAGTACTTC.

J is TRBJ2-3 and V is TRBV29-1; D call uncertain. The CDR3 runs to 12 residues. Germline V CDR1 and CDR2: SQVTM, ANQGSEA. The germline V and J ends were trimmed by 7 bases and 1 base, with 9 bases remaining between them. The CDR3, as DNA: TGCAGCGAGGCTGTTGGCACAGATACGCAGTATTTT. Translating gives CSEAVGTDTQYF.

This clonotype was seen at least ten times. The V gene is TRBV12-3 or TRBV12-4, the J gene TRBJ2-3, with D possibly matching TRBD1 (6 bases). V lost 7 bases to trimming and J lost 4 bases, with 12 bases between them. The CDR3 has 13 residues. CDR3 in amino acids: CASKQGFADTQYF. The CDR3 bases are TGTGCCAGCAAGCAGGGGTTCGCAGATACGCAGTATTTT.

This clonotype was found many times. The CDR3 DNA follows: TGCAGTGCGGGGGGGGCCATGAACACTGAAGCTTTCTTT. Translated, it gives CSAGGAMNTEAFF. The rearrangement links TRBV20-1 to TRBJ1-1, with a possible D match to TRBD1 (6 bases). Trimming removed 6 bases from V and 0 bases from J, with 11 bases in between. Germline loops: CDR1 DFQATT, CDR2 SNEGSKA (reference sequence). This CDR3 has 13 residues.

This clonotype was observed at least ten times. The rearrangement uses TRBV7-2 and TRBJ2-1; 12 bases align to TRBD2. CDR3 length equals 15 residues. The V and J ends lost 6 bases and 5 bases, in that order; junction bases with no gene match: 5. The germline V gene has CDR1 SGHTA and CDR2 FQGNSA. The CDR3 bases are TGTGCCAGCAGTTCCCGACTAGCGGGGGACAATGAGCAGTTCTTC. This encodes CASSSRLAGDNEQFF. The whole variable domain, remainder taken from reference TRBV7-2 and TRBJ2-1, is GAGVSQSPSNKVTEKGKDVELRCDPISGHTALYWYRQSLGQGLEFLIYFQGNSAPDKSGLPSDRFSAERTGGSVSTLTIQRTQQEDSAVYLCASSSRLAGDNEQFFGPGTRLTVL.

The chain links TRBV5-6 to TRBJ2-3; D might be TRBD1 or TRBD2, each matching 6 bases. From germline, CDR1 is SGHDT and CDR2 YYEEEE. V lost 7 bases, J lost 5 bases, and 14 bases lay in between. The CDR3 runs 13 residues. The chain's CDR3 is CASLLGGEDTQYF. In nucleotides, the CDR3 is TGTGCCAGCCTCTTGGGGGGCGAAGATACGCAGTATTTT. The whole variable domain, remainder taken from reference TRBV5-6 and TRBJ2-3, is DAGVTQSPTHLIKTRGQQVTLRCSPKSGHDTVSWYQQALGQGPQFIFQYYEEEERQRGNFPDRFSGHQFPNYSSELNVNALLLGDSALYLCASLLGGEDTQYFGPGTRLTVL.

In this sample, this clonotype turned up many times. This chain joins TRBV20-1 and TRBJ2-1; 13 bases are shared with TRBD2. Germline CDR1 and CDR2: DFQATT and SNEGSKA (reference sequence). CDR3 length equals 16 residues. V lost 6 bases to trimming and J lost 4 bases; unmatched junction nucleotides: 9. The CDR3 DNA is TGCAGTGCCCTTGGGACTAGCGGGGACCTATACAATGAGCAGTTCTTC. Its protein product is CSALGTSGDLYNEQFF.

This clonotype appeared many times. The chain uses TRBV6-1 and TRBJ2-3; the D call may be TRBD1 or TRBD2 (5 bases each). The CDR3 length is 15 residues. The V end lost 3 bases, the J end lost 1 base, and 11 bases lay between the germline ends. CDR1 is MNHNS and CDR2 is SASEGT in the germline V gene. Written as DNA, the CDR3 is TGTGCCAGCAGTGAGTTCGGGGACCGCACAGATACGCAGTATTTT. As protein: CASSEFGDRTDTQYF.

In its sample, this clonotype was seen many times. J is TRBJ2-7 and V is TRBV5-4; TRBD1 matches 9 bases. Trimming cost V 5 bases and J 4 bases; bases outside gene matches: 7. The CDR3 is 14 residues long. Germline assignment: CDR1 SGHNT and CDR2 YYREEE (reference sequence). In DNA form, the CDR3 reads TGTGCCAGCAGGTCGGCGGGGACAGGGTACGAGCAGTACTTC. Its protein is CASRSAGTGYEQYF.

As to this clonotype: At one end, the junction sequence differs from germline, possibly due to a read error. The J gene is TRBJ1-1, the V gene TRBV7-9; D is possibly TRBD1 (5 bases). The length of the CDR3 is 14 residues. Germline CDR1 and CDR2: SEHNR and FQNEAQ (reference sequence). CDR3 in DNA: TGTGCCGGCAGCCAGGGCGGGGTGAACACTGAAGCTTTCTTT. As protein: CAGSQGGVNTEAFF.

This clonotype was seen at least ten times. V is TRBV7-3 and J is TRBJ1-1, with D uncertain. Trimming removed 4 bases at V and 1 base at J, with 13 bases between. Germline CDR1 and CDR2: SGHTA and FQGTGA. This CDR3 is built from 15 residues. The CDR3 sequence: CASSSGHNKNTEAFF. The CDR3 nucleotides are TGTGCCAGCAGCTCTGGCCACAACAAGAACACTGAAGCTTTCTTT.

There are many counts of this clonotype. This rearrangement joins TRBV5-6 to TRBJ2-2, with no clear D. The germline V gene has CDR1 SGHDT and CDR2 YYEEEE. With 1 base removed from V and 6 bases from J, the gap between germline ends came to 4 bases. This CDR3 is built from 12 residues. The CDR3 loop is CASSLTAGELFF. CDR3 DNA: TGTGCCAGCAGCTTGACGGCCGGGGAGCTGTTTTTT.

At least ten counts were recorded for this clonotype. The chain links TRBV7-6 to TRBJ2-2; the match to TRBD2 covers 8 bases. The CDR3 has 15 amino acids. The V gene end was trimmed by 4 bases and the J gene end by 5 bases; junction bases not matched to a gene: 6. Per the germline V gene, CDR1 is SGHVS and CDR2 is FNYEAQ. The CDR3, as DNA: TGTGCCAGCAGCTCCACTAGCGGAGGTACCGGGGAGCTGTTTTTT. Its protein product is CASSSTSGGTGELFF.

This clonotype was detected many times. This chain uses TRBV20-1 with TRBJ2-3; D not resolved. Germline values: CDR1 DFQATT, CDR2 SNEGSKA (reference sequence). The germline V and J ends were trimmed by 2 bases and 1 base, with 13 bases remaining between them. CDR3 size: 15 residues. The CDR3 DNA reads as TGCAGTGCTAGATATCCCCTTTGGGGCACAGATACGCAGTATTTT. Its translation: CSARYPLWGTDTQYF.

The sample holds many counts of this clonotype. The CDR3 loop reads CASSQTLWDAGEAFF. The CDR3 DNA reads as TGCGCCAGCAGCCAAACGCTCTGGGATGCGGGTGAAGCTTTCTTT. V is TRBV4-3 and J is TRBJ1-1, with D uncertain. CDR1 and CDR2 (germline): LGHNA, YSLEER. The CDR3 has 15 residues. Trimming stripped 2 bases from V and 7 bases from J, with 17 bases between.

This clonotype was counted at least ten times. V usage is TRBV6-2 or TRBV6-3 and J usage is TRBJ1-3; no clear D. Between the trimmed V and J ends, which lost 8 bases and 4 bases, there was a span of 12 bases. The CDR3 has 13 residues. Germline-derived CDR1 and CDR2 are MNHEY and SVGEGT. The CDR3 nucleotides are TGTGCCAGCCGCCGGAACCTAGGAAACACCATATATTTT. It specifies CASRRNLGNTIYF.